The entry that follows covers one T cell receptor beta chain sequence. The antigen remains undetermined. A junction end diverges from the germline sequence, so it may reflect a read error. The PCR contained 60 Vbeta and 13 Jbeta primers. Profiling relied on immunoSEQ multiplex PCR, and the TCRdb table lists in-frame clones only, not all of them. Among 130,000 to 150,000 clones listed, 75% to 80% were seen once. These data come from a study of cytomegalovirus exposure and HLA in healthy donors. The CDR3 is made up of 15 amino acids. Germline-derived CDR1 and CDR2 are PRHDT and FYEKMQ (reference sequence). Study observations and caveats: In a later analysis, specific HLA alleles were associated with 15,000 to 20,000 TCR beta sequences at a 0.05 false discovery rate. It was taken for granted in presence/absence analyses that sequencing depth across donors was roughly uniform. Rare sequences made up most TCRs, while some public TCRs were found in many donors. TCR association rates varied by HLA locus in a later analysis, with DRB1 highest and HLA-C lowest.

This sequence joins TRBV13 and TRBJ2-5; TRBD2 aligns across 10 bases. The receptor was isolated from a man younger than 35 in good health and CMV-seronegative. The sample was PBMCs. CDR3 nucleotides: TGTGCCGGCAGCTACACTCTAGCGGGGGAAGAGACCCAGTACTTC. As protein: CAGSYTLAGEETQYF. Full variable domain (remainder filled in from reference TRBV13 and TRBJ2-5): AAGVIQSPRHLIKEKRETATLKCYPIPRHDTVYWYQQGPGQDPQFLISFYEKMQSDKGSIPDRFSAQQFSDYHSELNMSSLELGDSALYFCAGSYTLAGEETQYFGPGTRLLVL.